These T cell receptor beta chains were read from a single sample in a study of cytomegalovirus exposure and HLA in healthy donors. Sequenced by immunoSEQ multiplex PCR; TCRdb stores in-frame clones only, minus some. The table records under 200,000 clones, 60% to 80% of them present only once. The sequencing sample was made of PBMCs. These receptors were collected from a middle-aged man in good health and CMV-seronegative. Both conserved end residues are part of each CDR3. Not all rows give a size; the values are once, few, many and, for expanded clones, a class.

TRBV30,NA,CAWGIGGGGSYTF
TRBV30,NA,CARDRENGNEQYF
TRBV5-8,NA,CASSLTGLTYEQYF
TRBV18,NA,CASSPGPGVQGLYEQYF
TRBV5-1,NA,CASSLEGRGGELFF
TRBV7-2,NA,CASSLSGLAGVNEQFF
TRBV7-9,NA,CASSFLGGGNIQYF
TRBV11-1,few,CASSPNPDSQETQYF
TRBV5-3,NA,CASSLGRGGGYTF
TRBV18,NA,CASSHGQEGPYEQYF
TRBV5-1,few,CASSLDFAGGSTDTQYF
TRBV11-2,NA,CASSLVLANNEQFF
TRBV11-2,NA,CASSAPSGDTQYF
TRBV2,once,CASARDRENEKLFF
TRBV7-9,few,CASSRGTGGSGNTIYF
TRBV2,NA,CASRPGLAGRPPRETQYF
TRBV2,NA,CASRGQGKSGELFF
TRBV30,NA,CAWSVAVNTGELFF
TRBV5-4,NA,CASSLPGGDKETQYF
TRBV19,NA,CASSRRTGGNEKLFF
TRBV7-9,NA,CASSQGVGNSPLHF
TRBV15,NA,CATSREEPGQPYEQYF
TRBV5-5,NA,CASSLAGTKVQYF
TRBV6-7,few,CASSYSGLAGGLGRTDTQYF
TRBV15,NA,CATSRDRGTGDNEQYF
TRBV2,NA,CASSPSPLAAYEQYF
TRBV18,NA,CASSPMTGYNQPQHF
TRBV5-6,NA,CASSLSGQGSNQPQHF
TRBV6-6,NA,CASSYTGGNEQFF
TRBV30,NA,CAWSVRGTGAHEQFF
TRBV7-3,few,CASSNQGYEQYF
TRBV5-1,NA,CASSLAGTAYEQYF
TRBV27,NA,CASSYGPSGYGYTF
TRBV6-5,NA,CASVASGTDTQYF
TRBV19,NA,CASSNAADQPQHF
TRBV5-1,few,CASSLTGTGTEAFF
TRBV5-1,NA,CASSLPGDRPVGLTDTQYF